Reported below is one TCR beta chain. This entry belongs to a study of blood T cell repertoires in COVID-19. Study-level background: Sites across the United States, Italy and Spain contributed samples from acute and convalescent COVID-19. Sources were T cells, B-cell-depleted T cells, or PBMCs; the material itself was cDNA or gDNA.

The authors' processing: Reference gene primer amplification yielded estimated nucleated cell counts. The assay was immunoSEQ multiplex PCR, and TCRdb's table has in-frame clones only and misses some. The V and J calls and clone size are taken from that table; D and trimming were inferred from the DNA. Of 200,000 or so clones listed, 70% to 85% were seen once; the top ten hold about 6.9%. After removal of 1 base from V and 6 bases from J, the junction contained 12 bases not matched to a gene. The CDR3 runs 20 residues. Germline lookup yields CDR1 SGHVS and CDR2 FNYEAQ. The sequence derives from a human donor with acute or convalescent COVID-19. The donor label of this sample is uncertain. The genes are TRBV7-6 and TRBJ2-1; 16 bases are a match to TRBD2. Specimen: peripheral blood. This chain's CDR3 is CASSLVLGTSGRAPSNEQFF. In DNA, the CDR3 is TGTGCCAGCAGCTTAGTTCTTGGGACTAGCGGGAGGGCCCCCTCCAATGAGCAGTTCTTC. Full variable domain (missing parts from reference TRBV7-6 and TRBJ2-1): GAGVSQSPRYKVTKRGQDVALRCDPISGHVSLYWYRQALGQGPEFLTYFNYEAQQDKSGLPNDRFSAERPEGSISTLTIQRTEQRDSAMYRCASSLVLGTSGRAPSNEQFFGPGTRLTVL.